This is a list of T cell receptor beta chains from one sample in a study of CD8 T cells in ankylosing spondylitis. Each CDR3 protein gets one entry after TCRdb re-called the 5' RACE reads with MiXCR. The sample lists about 450,000 distinct CDR3 sequences; roughly 26% were seen once. The sample was blood, either unsorted or a sorted T cell fraction (not recorded which). The receptors shown here come from a male donor with ankylosing spondylitis. Each CDR3 is given with its conserved first and last residue. Each record gives: V gene, D gene, clone size, J gene, CDR3 DNA, CDR3 protein. D genes are given only for firm matches. Clone size is shown for a subset of rows, as once, few, many or a class of expanded clone.

>TRBV2|-|few|TRBJ2-1
TGTGCCAGCAGCCTAAGCGTCGTGGGTGGGGGCTACAATGAGCAGTTCTTC
CASSLSVVGGGYNEQFF
>TRBV3-1|TRBD2|-|TRBJ2-2
TGTGCCAGCAGCCAAGACCCAGCGGGATTGAACACCGGGGAGCTGTTTTTT
CASSQDPAGLNTGELFF
>TRBV14|-|-|TRBJ1-3
TGTGCCAGCAGCCAAGTCTATCAGGGTTCTGGAAACACCATATATTTT
CASSQVYQGSGNTIYF
>TRBV5-1|-|-|TRBJ1-1
TGCGCCAGCAGCCGTTCCCCAGCTACGATGAACACTGAAGCTTTCTTT
CASSRSPATMNTEAFF
>TRBV10-3|-|-|TRBJ2-3
TGTGCCATCAGTGGGCCAGCGGAGACCACAGATACGCAGTATTTT
CAISGPAETTDTQYF
>TRBV20-1|TRBD2|-|TRBJ2-3
TGCAGTGCTACTATAGCGGGAGCGGATACGCAGTATTTT
CSATIAGADTQYF
>TRBV12-3/TRBV12-4|-|many|TRBJ2-2
TGTGCCAGCAGTTTAACTAACACCGGGGAGCTGTTTTTT
CASSLTNTGELFF
>TRBV6-1|TRBD2|few|TRBJ2-1
TGTGCCAGCAGCCCAGGGACTAGCGGGAGCCGAAACCTTTACAATGAGCAGTTCTTC
CASSPGTSGSRNLYNEQFF
>TRBV29-1|TRBD1|-|TRBJ1-4
TGCAGCGTTGCAGGGGGCCGGTATGAAAAACTGTTTTTT
CSVAGGRYEKLFF
>TRBV20-1|-|few|TRBJ2-2
TGCAGTGCTTCGGGACCATCGAACACCGGGGAGCTGTTTTTT
CSASGPSNTGELFF
>TRBV20-1|TRBD2|-|TRBJ2-3
TGCAGTGCTCTTAGCGGGAGGGCCGGTCCAGATACGCAGTATTTT
CSALSGRAGPDTQYF
>TRBV7-9|-|few|TRBJ2-5
TGTGCCAGCAGCTTAGATCTAGGGACCCAAGAGACCCAGTACTTC
CASSLDLGTQETQYF
>TRBV3-1|TRBD1|-|TRBJ2-7
TGTGCCAGCAGAAGGACAGGGGGCTACGAGCAGTACTTC
CASRRTGGYEQYF
>TRBV20-1|TRBD1|-|TRBJ2-7
TGCAGTGCTAGGACGGACAGGGACTCCTACGAGCAGTACTTC
CSARTDRDSYEQYF
>TRBV5-4|TRBD1|few|TRBJ2-3
TGTGCCAGCAGCCCGGGGACAGCTACTAGCACAGATACGCAGTATTTT
CASSPGTATSTDTQYF
>TRBV11-2|TRBD1|-|TRBJ2-7
TGTGCCAGCAGCTTATACGGGGCAGGGGGAAACGAGCAGTACTTC
CASSLYGAGGNEQYF
>TRBV12-3/TRBV12-4|TRBD2|-|TRBJ2-3
TGTGCCAGCAGGAGAACGGGACTAGGATCCCCAGATACGCAGTATTTT
CASRRTGLGSPDTQYF
>TRBV29-1|-|many|TRBJ2-7
TGCAGCGCGTGGGACCGCCTCTCCTACGAGCAGTACTTC
CSAWDRLSYEQYF
>TRBV29-1|-|-|TRBJ1-2
TGCAGCGTTGAAGAGGAGGACTTTAACTATGGCTACACCTTC
CSVEEEDFNYGYTF
>TRBV5-6|-|-|TRBJ2-3
TGTGCCAGCAGCTTGGGAACAGGCCCGGCAGATACGCAGTATTTT
CASSLGTGPADTQYF
>TRBV3-1|-|few|TRBJ2-5
TGTGCCAGCAGGATTCAAGAGACCCAGTACTTC
CASRIQETQYF
>TRBV5-1|TRBD1|-|TRBJ2-3
TGCGCCAGCAGCCTCCCGGGACAGGCCAATACGCAGTATTTT
CASSLPGQANTQYF
>TRBV15|-|-|TRBJ1-1
TGTGCCACCAGCTGGGGCAGGGGTATAGGAGCTTTCTTT
CATSWGRGIGAFF
>TRBV7-9|-|-|TRBJ2-7
TGTGCCAGCAGCTTAGGATATGGGGAATCCTACGAGCAGTACTTC
CASSLGYGESYEQYF
>TRBV7-2|TRBD2|few|TRBJ2-3
TGTGCCAGCAGCTTAGCGGCGGGGGATAGTGATACGCAGTATTTT
CASSLAAGDSDTQYF
>TRBV28|TRBD1|many|TRBJ1-2
TGTGCCAGCAGTTCGACAGGGAGAAGGGACTATGGCTACACCTTC
CASSSTGRRDYGYTF
>TRBV20-1|-|-|TRBJ1-3
TGCAGTGCTAGAGAGGGGGGGAGGAGGCACACCATATATTTT
CSAREGGRRHTIYF
>TRBV21-1|-|-|TRBJ1-2
TGTGCCAGCAGCAAAGGCAGGGTCTATGGCTACACCTTC
CASSKGRVYGYTF
>TRBV12-3/TRBV12-4|-|many|TRBJ2-5
TGTGCCAGCAGTTTTCATAACGGAGAGACCCAGTACTTC
CASSFHNGETQYF
>TRBV24-1|-|-|TRBJ1-2
TGTGCCACCAGTGATGGGACGGACTATGGCTACACCTTC
CATSDGTDYGYTF
>TRBV3-1|-|few|TRBJ2-1
TGTGCCAGCAGCCCCAAGCGTGATGAGCAGTTCTTC
CASSPKRDEQFF
>TRBV29-1|-|few|TRBJ2-5
TGCAGCGCCGATGAGTCTCTTGAAGGGACCCAGTACTTC
CSADESLEGTQYF
>TRBV5-1|TRBD1|-|TRBJ1-4
TGCGCCAGCAGCTACCAGGGGGTGGTAAATGAAAAACTGTTTTTT
CASSYQGVVNEKLFF
>TRBV29-1|-|few|TRBJ2-1
TGCAGCGTTGATAAAGGGGCTGATGAGCAGTTCTTC
CSVDKGADEQFF
>TRBV7-2|-|-|TRBJ2-7
TGTGCCAGCAGCTTCTGGGAAGGGCGGGGATACGAGCAGTACTTC
CASSFWEGRGYEQYF
>TRBV11-2|TRBD2|-|TRBJ2-1
TGTGCCAGCAGCTTAGATCTATCCCAGCGGGAGATCTCCAACTCCTACAATGAGCAGTTCTTC
CASSLDLSQREISNSYNEQFF
>TRBV7-7|-|few|TRBJ2-5
TGTGCCAGCAGCGCCCGCCGGATGGGGAACCTAGAGACCCAGTACTTC
CASSARRMGNLETQYF
>TRBV4-2|TRBD2|few|TRBJ2-1
TGTGCCAGCAGCCAAGTTGGGACTAGCGACCACAATGAGCAGTTCTTC
CASSQVGTSDHNEQFF
>TRBV14|TRBD1|few|TRBJ2-1
TGTGCCAGCAGCCGGACAGGGGGTAGCTATGAGCAGTTCTTC
CASSRTGGSYEQFF
>TRBV24-1|-|few|TRBJ1-2
TGTGCCACCAGTGATACGGGGGGGACAAGGAGCTATGGCTACACCTTC
CATSDTGGTRSYGYTF
>TRBV24-1|TRBD1|-|TRBJ2-1
TGTGCCACCAGTGAGCCCCGACAGGGAAACAATGAGCAGTTCTTC
CATSEPRQGNNEQFF
>TRBV3-1|-|-|TRBJ1-1
TGTGCCAGCAGCCGCGGACCCACGAACACTGAAGCTTTCTTT
CASSRGPTNTEAFF
>TRBV4-1|TRBD1|-|TRBJ2-1
TGCGCCAGCAGCCCAACAGGGGGGTCCTCGGATGAGCAGTTCTTC
CASSPTGGSSDEQFF
>TRBV7-2|-|few|TRBJ2-2
TGTGCCAGCAGCTCTGGGGGGAGGCGGGAGCTGTTTTTT
CASSSGGRRELFF
>TRBV3-1|-|few|TRBJ2-3
TGTGCCAGCAGCCCGACTCAAGGGGGTACGCAGTATTTT
CASSPTQGGTQYF
>TRBV12-3/TRBV12-4|TRBD2|-|TRBJ2-5
TGTGCCAGCAGTTTGTCGCCAAGACTAGCGACCACTCAGACCCAGTACTTC
CASSLSPRLATTQTQYF
>TRBV12-3/TRBV12-4|-|few|TRBJ1-5
TGTGCCAGCAGTTTAGGAGGGGGTGGGGATCAGCCCCAGCATTTT
CASSLGGGGDQPQHF
>TRBV11-2|TRBD1|many|TRBJ1-5
TGTGCCAGCAGCTTGGGGACAGGGGTTCAGCCCCAGCATTTT
CASSLGTGVQPQHF
>TRBV15|TRBD1|few|TRBJ2-2
TGTGCCACCAGCAGAGATAGGGCAGGGGGCCACACCGGGGAGCTGTTTTTT
CATSRDRAGGHTGELFF
>TRBV7-2|TRBD1|-|TRBJ1-1
TGTGCCAGCAGCGCAGACAGGGGCATAATGAACACTGAAGCTTTCTTT
CASSADRGIMNTEAFF
>TRBV18|-|-|TRBJ2-7
TGTGCCAGCTCGACCGGGACACCACTCGGGGAGCAGTACTTC
CASSTGTPLGEQYF
>TRBV19|-|-|TRBJ2-7
TGTGCCGTATCCTACGAGCAGTACTTC
CAVSYEQYF
>TRBV12-3/TRBV12-4|TRBD1|once|TRBJ1-1
TGTGCCAGCAGTCGAGGGGGGACAGCGGTTATTCTTTTCTTT
CASSRGGTAVILFF